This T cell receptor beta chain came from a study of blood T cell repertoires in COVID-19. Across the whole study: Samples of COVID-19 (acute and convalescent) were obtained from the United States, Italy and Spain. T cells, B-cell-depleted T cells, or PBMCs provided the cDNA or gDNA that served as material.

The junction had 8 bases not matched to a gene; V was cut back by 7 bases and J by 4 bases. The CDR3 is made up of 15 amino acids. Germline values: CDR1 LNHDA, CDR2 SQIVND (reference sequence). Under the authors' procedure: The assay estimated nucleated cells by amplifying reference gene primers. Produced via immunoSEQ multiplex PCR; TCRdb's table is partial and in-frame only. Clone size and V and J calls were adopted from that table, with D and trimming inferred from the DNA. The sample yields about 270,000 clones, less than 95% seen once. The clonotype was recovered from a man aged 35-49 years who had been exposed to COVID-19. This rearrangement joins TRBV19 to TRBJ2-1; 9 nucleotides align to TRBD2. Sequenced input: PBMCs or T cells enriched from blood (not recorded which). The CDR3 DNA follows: TGTGCCAGTACCCCGGGACTAGCTGGTTACAATGAGCAGTTCTTC. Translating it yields CASTPGLAGYNEQFF.